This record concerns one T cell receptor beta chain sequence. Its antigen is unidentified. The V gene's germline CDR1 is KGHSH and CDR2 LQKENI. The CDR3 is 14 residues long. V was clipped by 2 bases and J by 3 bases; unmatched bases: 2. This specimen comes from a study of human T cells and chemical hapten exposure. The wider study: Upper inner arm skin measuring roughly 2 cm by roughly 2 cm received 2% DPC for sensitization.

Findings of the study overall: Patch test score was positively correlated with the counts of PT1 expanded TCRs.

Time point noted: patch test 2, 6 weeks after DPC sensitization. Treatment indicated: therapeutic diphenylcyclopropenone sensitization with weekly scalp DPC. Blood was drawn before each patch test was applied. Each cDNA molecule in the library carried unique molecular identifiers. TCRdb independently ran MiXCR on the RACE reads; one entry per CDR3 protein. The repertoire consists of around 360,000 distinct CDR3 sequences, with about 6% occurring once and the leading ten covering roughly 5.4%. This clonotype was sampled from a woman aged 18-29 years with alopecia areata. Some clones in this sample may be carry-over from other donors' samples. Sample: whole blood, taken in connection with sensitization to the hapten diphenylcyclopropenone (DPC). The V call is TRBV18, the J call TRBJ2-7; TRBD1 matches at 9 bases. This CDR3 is CASSPGTGYYEQYF. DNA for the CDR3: TGTGCCAGCTCACCAGGGACAGGGTACTACGAGCAGTACTTC.